What follows are 22 T cell receptor beta chains derived from one specimen sequenced in a study of blood T cell repertoires in COVID-19. Sequencing was performed with immunoSEQ multiplex PCR; in TCRdb, only in-frame clones are kept and a portion is missing. Among about 190,000 clones, roughly 77% were seen once, and the ten largest hold about a sixth. The specimen was PBMCs or T cells enriched from blood (not recorded which). The receptors derive from a woman in her fifties or sixties with acute COVID-19.

The chain joins TRBV27 to TRBJ2-5, with 9 bases identical to TRBD1. Trimming at V came to 1 base and at J to 5 bases, leaving 8 bases not matched to a gene. The CDR3 has 16 amino acids. Germline CDR1 MNHEY, CDR2 SMNVEV (reference sequence). The CDR3 DNA reads TGTGCCAGCAGTTTATGGGGACAGGGTTTCGGGGAGACCCAGTACTTC. The encoded protein is CASSLWGQGFGETQYF.

The chain has TRBV28 and TRBJ1-1; D perhaps matches TRBD1 (6 bases). This CDR3 has 15 amino acids. Germline-derived CDR1 and CDR2 are MDHEN and SYDVKM. The V end was cut by 7 bases, the J end by 4 bases, with 19 bases between. The CDR3 sequence: CASNPEQGAGTEAFF. The CDR3 DNA sequence: TGTGCCAGCAACCCAGAACAGGGCGCGGGCACTGAAGCTTTCTTT.

The CDR3 region is CASSLSRGDQPQHF. The CDR3 DNA reads TGTGCCAGCAGCTTAAGCAGGGGGGATCAGCCCCAGCATTTT. The chain links TRBV7-2 to TRBJ1-5, with 7 bases that match TRBD1. Germline V gene lookup returns CDR1 SGHTA and CDR2 FQGNSA. V was clipped by 2 bases and J by 5 bases; unmatched bases: 3. The CDR3 covers 14 residues.

This clone was counted only a few times. The chain employs TRBV7-3 and TRBJ2-5, with D perhaps TRBD2 (6 bases). Trimming stripped 5 bases from V and 4 bases from J, with 14 bases between. Germline V gene lookup returns CDR1 SGHTA and CDR2 FQGTGA. The CDR3 totals 14 residues. In DNA, the CDR3 is TGTGCCAGCAGCCTTTCTAGCGCTGGAGAGACCCAGTACTTC. Its translation is CASSLSSAGETQYF.

A single count supports this clone. The genes are TRBV21-1 and TRBJ1-2; whether TRBD1, the table's D call, matches the DNA was not checked. TRBV21-1 is tagged as a pseudogene. The CDR3 length is 12 residues. The CDR3 reads CASSKEGRGYTF. The CDR3 DNA sequence: TGTGCCAGCAGCAAAGAGGGGCGCGGCTACACCTTC.

The chain links TRBV5-8 to TRBJ2-7, with 11 nucleotides matching TRBD1. Looked up from germline, CDR1 is SGHTS and CDR2 is YDEGEE. This CDR3 is built from 17 residues. The J segment lost 1 base and the V segment lost 4 bases, leaving 10 bases of the junction unmatched. CDR3 nucleotides: TGTGCCAGCAGCCGTTTGGGTCGGGACAGGGGGTCCTACGAGCAGTACGTC. Its translation is CASSRLGRDRGSYEQYV.

The chain combines TRBV28 with TRBJ2-3; D uncertain. Trimming took 7 bases from V and 2 from J, leaving 13 bases between them. Germline values: CDR1 MDHEN, CDR2 SYDVKM. This CDR3 comprises 14 residues. The CDR3 loop reads CASIKTEFTDTQYF. For the CDR3, the DNA is TGTGCCAGCATTAAAACCGAGTTCACAGATACGCAGTATTTT.

The V call is TRBV6-5, the J call TRBJ2-5; 7 bases agree with TRBD1. CDR3 length equals 15 residues. Looked up from germline, CDR1 is MNHEY and CDR2 is SVGAGI. V trimming: 7 bases; J trimming: 3 bases; junction bases outside the gene matches: 11. The CDR3 reads CASTNRQGLKETQYF. The CDR3 DNA is TGTGCCAGCACCAATCGACAGGGCTTGAAAGAGACCCAGTACTTC.

V is TRBV18 and J is TRBJ1-1, with 7 bases lining up with TRBD1. The CDR3 sequence is 14 residues long. Losses at the gene ends were 5 bases for V and 5 bases for J; bases not matched to a gene: 8. Per germline, CDR1 KGHSH and CDR2 LQKENI. CDR3 sequence (DNA): TGTGCCAGCTCAGGGCCAGGGGGTGAGACTGAAGCTTTCTTT. Its protein is CASSGPGGETEAFF.

The CDR3 DNA follows: TGTGCCAGCAGCCGTCTAGCGGGGGCGGGTACCGGGGAGCTGTTTTTT. Translating it yields CASSRLAGAGTGELFF. V gene TRBV6-2 or TRBV6-3 combines with J gene TRBJ2-2; 10 bases agree with TRBD2. V was clipped by 6 bases and J by 5 bases; unmatched bases: 9. CDR3 length: 16 amino acids. Germline V gene data show CDR1 as MNHEY and CDR2 as SVGEGT.

The rearrangement joins TRBV28 to TRBJ1-2; 7 bases map to TRBD1. Germline V gene sequence: CDR1 MDHEN, CDR2 SYDVKM. The CDR3 consists of 13 residues. The J segment lost 6 bases and the V segment lost 5 bases, leaving 6 bases of the junction unmatched. The CDR3 DNA is TGTGCCAGCAGTCCGACAGGGTTGGATGGCTACACCTTC. Translation gives CASSPTGLDGYTF.

The V call is TRBV4-3, the J call TRBJ1-2; no reliable D call. This CDR3 comprises 12 residues. Trimming shortened V by 2 bases and J by 14 bases, and 15 bases separated the two germline ends. Germline V gene sequence: CDR1 LGHNA, CDR2 YSLEER. In DNA, the CDR3 is TGCGCCAGCAGCCAACCACCCACCGGGGTGACCTTC. It yields the protein CASSQPPTGVTF.

The chain links TRBV28 to TRBJ1-2; 7 positions agree with TRBD1. CDR3 length: 15 residues. Per the germline V gene, CDR1 is MDHEN and CDR2 is SYDVKM. Germline trimming cut 4 bases from V and 2 bases from J; bases unmatched to any gene: 7. The CDR3 DNA follows: TGTGCCAGCAGTTACCAGACAGGGAGAAACTATGGCTACACCTTC. Its translation is CASSYQTGRNYGYTF.

This clone has more than one count but fewer than ten. This sample includes further DNA sequences coding for the same CDR3. The chain couples TRBV30 to TRBJ1-1, with D possibly matching TRBD1 (6 bases). CDR3 length equals 13 residues. The V gene lost 2 bases and the J gene lost 2 bases, with 9 bases spanning the gap. Per the germline V gene, CDR1 is GTSNPN and CDR2 is SVGIG (reference sequence). CDR3 DNA sequence: TGTGCCTGGAGTCGGACAGTTAACACTGAAGCTTTCTTT. Encoded protein: CAWSRTVNTEAFF. The full variable domain, in which reference TRBV30 and TRBJ1-1 provide the parts outside the CDR3, is SQTIHQWPATLVQPVGSPLSLECTVEGTSNPNLYWYRQAAGRGLQLLFYSVGIGQISSEVPQNLSASRPQDRQFILSSKKLLLSDSGFYLCAWSRTVNTEAFFGQGTRLTVV.

The chain couples TRBV12-3 or TRBV12-4 to TRBJ1-2; TRBD1 is a possible D gene (5 bases). The ends were cut back, 6 bases at V and 1 base at J, with 9 bases in the middle. The CDR3 length is 13 residues. CDR3 DNA sequence: TGTGCCAGCAGCCCCGACAGTAACTATGGCTACACCTTC. Its translation: CASSPDSNYGYTF.

For the CDR3, the DNA is TGTGCCAGCAGCCTCGGGTTGAACACTGAAGCTTTCTTT. Protein: CASSLGLNTEAFF. The chain couples TRBV5-8 to TRBJ1-1; no firm D call. The CDR3 runs to 13 residues. Germline-derived CDR1 and CDR2 are SGHTS and YDEGEE. V dropped 4 bases and J dropped 0 bases, with 7 bases sitting between them.

V and J are TRBV5-4 and TRBJ2-5, with 11 bases fitting TRBD1. The CDR3 is 16 amino acids. In germline, CDR1 is SGHNT, CDR2 YYREEE (reference sequence). Germline trimming cut 3 bases from V and 4 bases from J; bases unmatched to any gene: 8. The CDR3 reads CASSSGQGAIRETQYF. As DNA, the CDR3 is TGTGCCAGCAGCTCCGGACAGGGGGCGATAAGAGAGACCCAGTACTTC.

The rearrangement uses TRBV6-5 and TRBJ1-1, with D hard to call. CDR1 is MNHEY and CDR2 is SVGAGI in the germline V gene. Trimming removed 6 bases from V and 1 base from J, with 12 bases in between. The CDR3 length is 14 residues. The CDR3 DNA reads as TGTGCCAGCAGAGATGGACTAGCGAACACTGAAGCTTTCTTT. Protein product: CASRDGLANTEAFF.

This chain links TRBV3-1 (or the pseudogene TRBV3-2) with TRBJ1-4, with 9 bases that match TRBD1. V dropped 10 bases and J dropped 6; count of bases not matched to a gene: 6. CDR3 size: 13 residues. The germline V gene has CDR1 LGHDT and CDR2 YNNKEL (reference sequence). The chain's CDR3 is CATQQGADEKLFF. CDR3 sequence (DNA): TGTGCCACCCAACAGGGGGCGGATGAAAAACTGTTTTTT.

The CDR3 reads CASSDFESGEKLFF. The DNA of the CDR3 is TGTGCCAGCAGTGACTTCGAATCGGGGGAAAAACTGTTTTTT. J is TRBJ1-4 and V is TRBV2; D is ambiguous. From germline, CDR1 is SNHLY and CDR2 FYNNEI. This CDR3 region has 14 residues. The germline V and J ends were trimmed by 3 bases and 8 bases, with 13 bases remaining between them. The full variable domain, rest sourced from reference TRBV2 and TRBJ1-4, is EPEVTQTPSHQVTQMGQEVILRCVPISNHLYFYWYRQILGQKVEFLVSFYNNEISEKSEIFDDQFSVERPDGSNFTLKIRSTKLEDSAMYFCASSDFESGEKLFFGSGTQLSVL.

The chain combines TRBV7-3 with TRBJ1-2; possibly TRBD1 for D (5 bases). The CDR3 contains 14 residues. Germline CDR1 is SGHTA and CDR2 is FQGTGA. V was trimmed by 2 bases and J by 4 bases, leaving 11 bases between them. Here the CDR3 reads CASSLSPGAYGYTF. For the CDR3, the DNA is TGTGCCAGCAGCTTATCCCCTGGGGCCTATGGCTACACCTTC.

By frequency in the sample, this clone is medium-sized (0.01 to 0.1%). The chain has TRBV28 and TRBJ2-1; D possibly corresponds to TRBD2 (5 bases). Trimming took 6 bases from V and 9 from J, leaving 18 bases between them. CDR3 length: 14 residues. CDR1 is MDHEN and CDR2 is SYDVKM in the germline V gene. The CDR3 is CASSVLLRAGEQFF. The CDR3 coding sequence is TGTGCCAGCAGCGTCCTCCTAAGGGCGGGTGAGCAGTTCTTC.